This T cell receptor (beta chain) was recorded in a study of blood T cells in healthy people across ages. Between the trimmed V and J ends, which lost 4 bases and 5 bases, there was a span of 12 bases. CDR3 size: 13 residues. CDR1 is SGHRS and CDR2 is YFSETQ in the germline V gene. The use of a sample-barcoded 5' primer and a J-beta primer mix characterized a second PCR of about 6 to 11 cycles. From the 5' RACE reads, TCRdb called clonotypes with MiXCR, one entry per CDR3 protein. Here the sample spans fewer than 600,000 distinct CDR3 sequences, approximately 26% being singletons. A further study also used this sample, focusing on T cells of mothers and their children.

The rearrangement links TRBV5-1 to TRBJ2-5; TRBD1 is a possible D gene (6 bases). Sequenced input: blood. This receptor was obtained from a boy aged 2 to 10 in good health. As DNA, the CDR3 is TGCGCCAGCAGCGAGCAGGGGACGGAGACCCAGTACTTC. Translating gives CASSEQGTETQYF.